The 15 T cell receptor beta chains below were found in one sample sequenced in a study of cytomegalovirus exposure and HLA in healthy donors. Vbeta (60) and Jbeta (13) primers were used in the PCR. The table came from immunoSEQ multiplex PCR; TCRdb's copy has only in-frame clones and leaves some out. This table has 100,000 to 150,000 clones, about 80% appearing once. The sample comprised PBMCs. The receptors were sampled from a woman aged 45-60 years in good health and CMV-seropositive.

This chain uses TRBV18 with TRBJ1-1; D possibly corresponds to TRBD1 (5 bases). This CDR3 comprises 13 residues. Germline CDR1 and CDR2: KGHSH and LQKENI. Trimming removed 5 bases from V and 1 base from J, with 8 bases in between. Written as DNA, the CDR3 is TGTGCCAGCTCAACAACAGGGAACACTGAAGCTTTCTTT. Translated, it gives CASSTTGNTEAFF.

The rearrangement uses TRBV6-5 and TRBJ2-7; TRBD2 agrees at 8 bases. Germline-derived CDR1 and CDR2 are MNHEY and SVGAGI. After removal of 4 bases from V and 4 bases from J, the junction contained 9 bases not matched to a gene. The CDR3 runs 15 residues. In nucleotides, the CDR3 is TGTGCCAGCAGTTCTTCTGGACTAGCTAAGTACGAGCAGTACTTC. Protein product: CASSSSGLAKYEQYF.

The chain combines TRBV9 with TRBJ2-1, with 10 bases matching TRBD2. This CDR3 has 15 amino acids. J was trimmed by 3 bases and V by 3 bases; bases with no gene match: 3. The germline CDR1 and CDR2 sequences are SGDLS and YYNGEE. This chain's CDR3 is CASSARTSGYNEQFF. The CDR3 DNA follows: TGTGCCAGCAGCGCAAGGACTAGCGGCTACAATGAGCAGTTCTTC.

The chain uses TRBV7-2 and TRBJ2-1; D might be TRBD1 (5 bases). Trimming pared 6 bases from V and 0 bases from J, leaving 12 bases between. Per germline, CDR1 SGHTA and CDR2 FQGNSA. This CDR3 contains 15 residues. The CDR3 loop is CASSSRQSSYNEQFF. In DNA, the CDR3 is TGTGCCAGCAGTTCACGACAGAGCTCCTACAATGAGCAGTTCTTC.

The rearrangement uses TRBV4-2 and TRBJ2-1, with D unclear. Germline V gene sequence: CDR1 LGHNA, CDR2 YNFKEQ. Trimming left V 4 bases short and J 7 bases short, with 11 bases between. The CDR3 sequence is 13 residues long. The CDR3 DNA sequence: TGTGCCAGCAGCCTCAGTCCCTCGAATGAGCAGTTCTTC. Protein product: CASSLSPSNEQFF.

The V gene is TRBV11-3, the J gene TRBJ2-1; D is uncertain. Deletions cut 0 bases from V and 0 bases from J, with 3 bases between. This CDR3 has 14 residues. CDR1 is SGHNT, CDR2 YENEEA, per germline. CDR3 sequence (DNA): TGTGCCAGCAGCTTAGAGAGCTCCTACAATGAGCAGTTCTTC. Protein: CASSLESSYNEQFF. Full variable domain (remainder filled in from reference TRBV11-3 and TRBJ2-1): EAGVVQSPRYKIIEKKQPVAFWCNPISGHNTLYWYLQNLGQGPELLIRYENEEAVDDSQLPKDRFSAERLKGVDSTLKIQPAELGDSAVYLCASSLESSYNEQFFGPGTRLTVL.

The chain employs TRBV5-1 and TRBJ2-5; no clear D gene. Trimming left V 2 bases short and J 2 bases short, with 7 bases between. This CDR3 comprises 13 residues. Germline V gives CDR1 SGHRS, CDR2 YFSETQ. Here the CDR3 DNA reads TGCGCCAGCAGCTTTTTAGAGCAAGAGACCCAGTACTTC. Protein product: CASSFLEQETQYF.

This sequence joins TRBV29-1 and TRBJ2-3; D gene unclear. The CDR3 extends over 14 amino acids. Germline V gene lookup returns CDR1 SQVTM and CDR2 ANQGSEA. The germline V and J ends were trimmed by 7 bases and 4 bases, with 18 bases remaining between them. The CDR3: CSAETHLSPDTQYF. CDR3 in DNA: TGCAGCGCCGAGACTCACCTTTCCCCAGATACGCAGTATTTT.

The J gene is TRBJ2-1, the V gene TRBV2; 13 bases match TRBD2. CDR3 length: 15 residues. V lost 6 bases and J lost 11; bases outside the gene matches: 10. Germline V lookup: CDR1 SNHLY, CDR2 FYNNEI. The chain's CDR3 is CASRVGLAGESQQFF. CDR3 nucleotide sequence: TGTGCCAGCAGGGTTGGACTAGCGGGAGAATCACAGCAGTTCTTC.

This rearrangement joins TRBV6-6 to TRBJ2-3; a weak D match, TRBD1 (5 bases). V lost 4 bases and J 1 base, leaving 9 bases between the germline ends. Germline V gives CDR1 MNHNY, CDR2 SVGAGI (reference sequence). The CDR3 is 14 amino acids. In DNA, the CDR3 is TGTGCCAGCAGTTTCGGACATGGCACAGATACGCAGTATTTT. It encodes CASSFGHGTDTQYF.

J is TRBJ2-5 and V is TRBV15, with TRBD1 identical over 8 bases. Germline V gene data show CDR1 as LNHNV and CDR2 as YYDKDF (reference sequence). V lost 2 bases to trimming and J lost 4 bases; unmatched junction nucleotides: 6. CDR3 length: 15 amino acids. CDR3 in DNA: TGTGCCACCAGCAGACTCCGGACAGGGTCAGAGACCCAGTACTTC. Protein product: CATSRLRTGSETQYF.

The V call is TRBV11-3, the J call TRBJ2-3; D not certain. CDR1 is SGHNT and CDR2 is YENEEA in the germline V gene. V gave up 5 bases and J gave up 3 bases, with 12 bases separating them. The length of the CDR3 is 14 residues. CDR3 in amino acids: CASSLTYQTDTQYF. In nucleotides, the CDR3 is TGTGCCAGCAGCCTGACTTATCAAACAGATACGCAGTATTTT.

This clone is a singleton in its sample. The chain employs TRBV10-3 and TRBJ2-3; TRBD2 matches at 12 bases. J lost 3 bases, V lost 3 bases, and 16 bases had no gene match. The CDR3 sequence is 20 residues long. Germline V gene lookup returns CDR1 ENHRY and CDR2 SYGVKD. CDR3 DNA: TGTGCCATCAGTGATCCGAATAGGGGAGCTAGCGGGAGGGGTACAGATACGCAGTATTTT. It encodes CAISDPNRGASGRGTDTQYF.

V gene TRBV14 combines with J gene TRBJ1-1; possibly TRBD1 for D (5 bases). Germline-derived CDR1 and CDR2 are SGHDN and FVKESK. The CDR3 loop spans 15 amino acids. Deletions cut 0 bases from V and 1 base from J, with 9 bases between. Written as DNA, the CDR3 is TGTGCCAGCAGCCAAGAAGGTAGGGGGAACACTGAAGCTTTCTTT. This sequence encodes CASSQEGRGNTEAFF.

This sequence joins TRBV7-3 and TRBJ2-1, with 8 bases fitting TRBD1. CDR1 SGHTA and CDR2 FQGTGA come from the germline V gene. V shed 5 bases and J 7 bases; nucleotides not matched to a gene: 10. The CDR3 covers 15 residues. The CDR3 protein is CASSLLGDRGNEQFF. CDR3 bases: TGTGCCAGCAGCCTGCTGGGTGACAGGGGTAATGAGCAGTTCTTC. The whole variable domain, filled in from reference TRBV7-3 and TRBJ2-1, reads GAGVSQTPSNKVTEKGKYVELRCDPISGHTALYWYRQSLGQGPEFLIYFQGTGAADDSGLPNDRFFAVRPEGSVSTLKIQRTERGDSAVYLCASSLLGDRGNEQFFGPGTRLTVL.